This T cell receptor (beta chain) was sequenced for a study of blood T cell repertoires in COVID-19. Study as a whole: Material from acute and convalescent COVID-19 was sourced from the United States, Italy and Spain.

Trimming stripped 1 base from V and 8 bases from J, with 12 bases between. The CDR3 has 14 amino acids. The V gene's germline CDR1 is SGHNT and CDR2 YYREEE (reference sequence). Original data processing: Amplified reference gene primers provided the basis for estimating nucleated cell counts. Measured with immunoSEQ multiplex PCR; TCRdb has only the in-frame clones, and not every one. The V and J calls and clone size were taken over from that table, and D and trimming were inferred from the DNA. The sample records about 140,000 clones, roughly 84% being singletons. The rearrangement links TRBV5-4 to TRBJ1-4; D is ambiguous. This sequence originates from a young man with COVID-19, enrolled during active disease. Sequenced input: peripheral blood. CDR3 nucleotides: TGTGCCAGCAGCTTGTCCGGGGTGGGCGAAAAACTGTTTTTT. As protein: CASSLSGVGEKLFF.